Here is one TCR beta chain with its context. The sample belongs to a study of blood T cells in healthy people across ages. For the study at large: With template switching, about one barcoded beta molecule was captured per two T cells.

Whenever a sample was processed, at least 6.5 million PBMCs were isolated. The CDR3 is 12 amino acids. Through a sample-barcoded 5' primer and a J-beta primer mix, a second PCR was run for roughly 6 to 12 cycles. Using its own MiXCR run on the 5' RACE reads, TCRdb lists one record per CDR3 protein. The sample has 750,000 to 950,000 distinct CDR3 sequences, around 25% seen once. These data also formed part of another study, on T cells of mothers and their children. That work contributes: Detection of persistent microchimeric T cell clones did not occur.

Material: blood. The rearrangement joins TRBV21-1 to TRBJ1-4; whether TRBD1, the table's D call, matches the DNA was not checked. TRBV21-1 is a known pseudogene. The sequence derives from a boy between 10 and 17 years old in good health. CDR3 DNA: TGTGCCGGCAGCCCCCCCGGGGAAAAACTGTTTTTT. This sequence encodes CAGSPPGEKLFF.